Here is one T cell receptor (beta chain) with its context. The antigen remains unidentified. An end of the junction differs from the germline gene, which may be a read error. This table comes from immunoSEQ multiplex PCR, and its TCRdb copy is limited to in-frame clones, with some not included. The table shows tens of thousands of clones, with 82% occurring only once. Patients with a history of autoimmune disease or on systemic immunosuppression were excluded. The germline CDR1 and CDR2 sequences are SSHAT and FNYEAQ (reference sequence). The CDR3 sequence is 14 residues long. This sample is drawn from a study of OX40 agonist ivuxolimab in advanced cancers. Study conclusions and caveats: A proportion of nonresponders additionally exhibited low normalized T-cell clonal expansion.

This clonotype originated in an adult with an advanced solid tumor such as melanoma, head and neck, liver or kidney cancer. Sequencing was performed on CD4+ or CD8+ T cells sorted from blood, taken in a trial of the OX40 agonist ivuxolimab. This rearrangement joins TRBV7-7 to TRBJ2-5; no clear D gene. The CDR3 reads CASSRTIVQETQYF. The CDR3 DNA reads TGTGCTAGCAGCCGAACAATCGTTCAGGAGACCCAGTACTTC.